These T cell receptor beta chains were read from a single sample in a study of blood T cell repertoires in COVID-19. Repertoires were generated with immunoSEQ multiplex PCR, while TCRdb's copy carries only in-frame clones and drops some. The table records some 190,000 clones, less than 85% of them present only once. Sequencing was performed on peripheral blood. The receptors derive from a woman between 50 and 59 years old with acute or convalescent COVID-19. CDR3s include the opening cysteine and the closing phenylalanine or tryptophan. A D gene is named only where the DNA matches it firmly. Not all rows give a size; the values are once, few, many and, for expanded clones, a class.

cdr3_nt cdr3_aa d_call v_call clone_size j_call
TGTGCCTGGAGTCCGCAGGGAGATACGCAGTATTTT CAWSPQGDTQYF NA TRBV30 NA TRBJ2-3
TGTGCCTGGAGACCCGAGGCAGGGGTTAATTCACCCCTCCACTTT CAWRPEAGVNSPLHF NA TRBV30 NA TRBJ1-6
TGTGCCAGCAGTGAACGTAGGACTAGCGGGGGGGACAAAAACATTCAGTACTTC CASSERRTSGGDKNIQYF TRBD2 TRBV6-1 few TRBJ2-4
TGTGCCAGCAAGCCGGGCAGGGGGTCGGGTCAGCCCCAGCATTTT CASKPGRGSGQPQHF TRBD1 TRBV28 NA TRBJ1-5
TGCGCCAGCAGCTTGGACAGACCCTCCTACGAGCAGTACTTC CASSLDRPSYEQYF NA TRBV5-1 NA TRBJ2-7
TGTGCCAGCTCACCCCAAGGACATACCGCTGGAAACACCATATATTTT CASSPQGHTAGNTIYF NA TRBV18 once TRBJ1-3
TGTGCCAGCAGCCTCCCCCTGGGACAGGGCTCAGATACGCAGTATTTT CASSLPLGQGSDTQYF TRBD1 TRBV25-1 few TRBJ2-3
TGTGCCAGCAGCCTCGGACAGGGAGGAAACATTCAGTACTTC CASSLGQGGNIQYF TRBD1 TRBV9 NA TRBJ2-4
TGTGCCACCGGAAACAGGGACAGGGTCAACGAGCAGTACTTC CATGNRDRVNEQYF TRBD1 TRBV6-5 NA TRBJ2-7
TGCGCCAGCAGCTTGGCCCAGGGACAGGGGGGCAATTCACCCCTCCACTTT CASSLAQGQGGNSPLHF TRBD1 TRBV5-1 few TRBJ1-6
TGTGCCAGTAGTAGGCAGGGGGATCAGCCCCAGCATTTT CASSRQGDQPQHF TRBD1 TRBV19 few TRBJ1-5
TGTGCCAGCAGCTCGACAGGGATAAATGAGCAGTTCTTC CASSSTGINEQFF TRBD1 TRBV16 few TRBJ2-1
TGTGCCAGTACTCTACAGGGTTACACTGAAGCTTTCTTT CASTLQGYTEAFF NA TRBV19 NA TRBJ1-1
TGCGCCAGCAGCGAGGGTCGGGCGGGGACTGAAGCTTTCTTT CASSEGRAGTEAFF NA TRBV5-1 NA TRBJ1-1